These 17 T cell receptor beta chains originate from one sample sequenced in a study of blood T cell repertoires in COVID-19. The repertoire was sequenced with immunoSEQ multiplex PCR; TCRdb's copy has only in-frame clones and lacks some. The table has 200,000 or so clones, 65% to 85% seen once. The sequenced sample was peripheral blood. Receptors originate from a man between 60 and 75 years old with active or convalescent COVID-19.

This clone was seen once. This chain links TRBV24-1 with TRBJ2-2; D call uncertain. CDR1 KGHDR and CDR2 SFDVKD come from the germline V gene. The CDR3 is 14 residues long. Trimming shortened V by 4 bases and J by 7 bases, and 12 bases separated the two germline ends. CDR3 nucleotide sequence: TGTGCCACCAGTGACCCCCCCTCGTACGGGGAGCTGTTTTTT. Protein: CATSDPPSYGELFF.

The rearrangement links TRBV3-1 (or the pseudogene TRBV3-2) to TRBJ2-1; weak D call: TRBD2 (5 bases). The germline V and J ends were trimmed by 0 bases and 3 bases, with 15 bases remaining between them. The germline CDR1 and CDR2 sequences are LGHDT and YNNKEL (reference sequence). The CDR3 is made up of 17 amino acids. CDR3 sequence: CASSQDFLAQSYNEQFF. CDR3 nucleotide sequence: TGTGCCAGCAGCCAAGATTTTCTAGCTCAGAGCTACAATGAGCAGTTCTTC.

The V gene is TRBV7-3, the J gene TRBJ1-6; TRBD1 agrees at 8 bases. The ends lost 4 bases at V and 7 bases at J; junction bases unmatched: 9. Germline CDR1 and CDR2: SGHTA and FQGTGA. The CDR3 spans 16 residues. This CDR3 is CASSSYGQGGNSPLHF. CDR3 bases: TGTGCCAGCAGCTCGTACGGACAGGGAGGCAATTCACCCCTCCACTTT.

Only a few counts were recorded for this clone. The rearrangement links TRBV19 to TRBJ2-1, with 10 bases identical to TRBD2. V shed 4 bases and J 7 bases; nucleotides not matched to a gene: 16. There are 18 residues in the CDR3. Germline lookup yields CDR1 LNHDA and CDR2 SQIVND (reference sequence). CDR3 amino acids: CASSTRRGLANGGNEQFF. CDR3 bases: TGTGCCAGTAGTACCCGGCGGGGACTAGCGAACGGGGGGAATGAGCAGTTCTTC.

V and J are TRBV19 and TRBJ2-7; D might be TRBD2 (5 bases). Trimming cost V 5 bases and J 2 bases, with 13 bases left between them. This CDR3 is 14 amino acids long. The germline CDR1 and CDR2 sequences are LNHDA and SQIVND (reference sequence). CDR3: CASSADGGTYEQYF. The CDR3 DNA follows: TGTGCCAGTAGTGCCGACGGAGGCACCTACGAGCAGTACTTC.

This clone appeared a few times. The chain has TRBV5-6 and TRBJ1-2; TRBD1 agrees at 12 bases. The V gene end was trimmed by 3 bases and the J gene end by 0 bases; junction bases not matched to a gene: 6. The length of the CDR3 is 17 residues. The germline CDR1 and CDR2 sequences are SGHDT and YYEEEE. The CDR3 coding sequence is TGTGCCAGCAGCTCCTCCGGGACAGGGGGCTCTAACTATGGCTACACCTTC. As protein: CASSSSGTGGSNYGYTF.

This chain joins TRBV18 and TRBJ2-5; TRBD1 agrees at 7 bases. With V trimmed by 3 bases and J by 2 bases, 6 bases remained unmatched. Per the germline V gene, CDR1 is KGHSH and CDR2 is LQKENI. The CDR3 consists of 15 residues. CDR3 bases: TGTGCCAGCTCACCCCCCGGGACAGCTCAAGAGACCCAGTACTTC. It translates to CASSPPGTAQETQYF.

The chain couples TRBV7-8 to TRBJ2-7; TRBD1 aligns across 10 bases. The V gene's germline CDR1 is SGHVS and CDR2 FQNEAQ. The CDR3 consists of 15 residues. Trimming cost V 3 bases and J 0 bases; bases outside gene matches: 2. The CDR3 bases are TGTGCCAGCAGCTTGGGACAGGGGCCCTCCTACGAGCAGTACTTC. This sequence encodes CASSLGQGPSYEQYF. The variable domain in full, with the rest retrieved from reference TRBV7-8 and TRBJ2-7, is GAGVSQSPRYKVAKRGQDVALRCDPISGHVSLFWYQQALGQGPEFLTYFQNEAQLDKSGLPSDRFFAERPEGSVSTLKIQRTQQEDSAVYLCASSLGQGPSYEQYFGPGTRLTVT.

The chain carries TRBV11-2 and TRBJ2-5; a possible D gene is TRBD2 (8 bases). The CDR3 covers 17 residues. Germline CDR1 reads SGHAT; CDR2 reads FQNNGV. Trimming took 5 bases from V and 2 from J, leaving 21 bases between them. The CDR3 here is CASSAAGGQASQETQYF. The CDR3 DNA sequence: TGTGCCAGCAGCGCTGCGGGAGGACAGGCGTCTCAAGAGACCCAGTACTTC.

The CDR3 nucleotides read TGTGCCAGCAGTGCCCTAGCGGGAGTATACAATGAGCAGTTCTTC. Translating it yields CASSALAGVYNEQFF. The V and J genes are TRBV7-2 and TRBJ2-1; 10 nucleotides align to TRBD2. Germline V gene sequence: CDR1 SGHTA, CDR2 FQGNSA. V shed 6 bases, J shed 4 bases, and the junction held 6 bases outside the gene matches. This CDR3 is 15 amino acids long.

The CDR3 coding sequence is TGCAGCGTCCTCAGGGGGTCTGGGGCCAACGTCCTGACTTTC. This codes for CSVLRGSGANVLTF. The rearrangement links TRBV29-1 to TRBJ2-6; 7 nucleotides align to TRBD1. V gave up 6 bases and J gave up 1 base; unmatched junction bases: 3. Germline loops: CDR1 SQVTM, CDR2 ANQGSEA. The CDR3 is made up of 14 amino acids.

The J gene is TRBJ2-7, the V gene TRBV29-1; 8 bases are a match to TRBD1. This CDR3 is built from 14 residues. After removal of 7 bases from V and 5 bases from J, the junction contained 13 bases not matched to a gene. The germline CDR1 and CDR2 sequences are SQVTM and ANQGSEA. CDR3 nucleotide sequence: TGCAGCGCGGCCTCCGGACAGGGAGTCAACGAGCAGTACTTC. Residues: CSAASGQGVNEQYF.

The gene calls are TRBV6-5 and TRBJ2-7; 11 nucleotides line up with TRBD2. CDR3 length: 12 residues. Germline V CDR1 and CDR2: MNHEY, SVGAGI. The J segment lost 6 bases and the V segment lost 9 bases, leaving 4 bases of the junction unmatched. The CDR3 bases are TGTGCCAGTACTAGCGGGAGAGGCGAGCAGTACTTC. It codes for CASTSGRGEQYF.

J is TRBJ1-4 and V is TRBV6-5; tentatively, D is TRBD1 (5 bases). This CDR3 is 14 amino acids long. CDR1 and CDR2 from the germline V gene are MNHEY and SVGAGI. The V and J ends lost 5 bases and 3 bases respectively, with 10 bases between them. DNA for the CDR3: TGTGCCAGCAGTACAAGGGGTCCTAATGAAAAACTGTTTTTT. This encodes CASSTRGPNEKLFF.

This chain uses TRBV27 with TRBJ2-2; 11 positions match TRBD2. Germline CDR1 reads MNHEY; CDR2 reads SMNVEV (reference sequence). The V and J ends lost 0 bases and 5 bases, in that order; junction bases with no gene match: 8. This CDR3 spans 18 amino acids. CDR3 in amino acids: CASSLSAGLAAGTGELFF. The DNA of the CDR3 is TGTGCCAGCAGTTTATCAGCGGGACTAGCGGCGGGGACCGGGGAGCTGTTTTTT.

The chain combines TRBV6-2 or TRBV6-3 with TRBJ2-1, with 7 bases lining up with TRBD2. This CDR3 is built from 14 residues. The V gene end was trimmed by 2 bases and the J gene end by 8 bases; junction bases not matched to a gene: 6. Germline CDR1 is MNHEY and CDR2 is SVGEGT. The CDR3 protein is CASSYLTSLDEQFF. As DNA, the CDR3 is TGTGCCAGCAGTTACCTGACTAGCCTCGATGAGCAGTTCTTC.

The chain employs TRBV7-9 and TRBJ2-1, with D hard to call. V was trimmed by 4 bases and J by 9 bases, leaving 7 bases between them. This CDR3 has 11 amino acids. CDR1 and CDR2 from the germline V gene are SEHNR and FQNEAQ (reference sequence). DNA of the CDR3: TGTGCCAGCAGCTCCCGAGGTGAGCAGTTCTTC. It codes for CASSSRGEQFF.